This TCR beta chain is from a study of blood T cells in healthy people across ages. Study outcomes and limitations: Across samples, TCR beta diversity tracked strongly with naive T cell percentage. Changes in expanded clonotypes were possibly confounded, as the CMV status of donors was unknown.

Worth noting for this clonotype: The antigen remains unidentified.

For the second PCR, which ran for about 7 to 11 cycles, a sample-barcoded 5' primer and a J-beta primer mix were used. TCRdb analysed the 5' RACE reads with MiXCR anew, one entry per CDR3 protein. The sample lists around 710,000 distinct CDR3 sequences; roughly 47% were seen once. V gave up 8 bases and J gave up 0 bases, with 14 bases separating them. The CDR3 spans 14 residues. Germline V gives CDR1 MNHEY, CDR2 SVGEGT. The source material was blood. The chain links TRBV6-2 or TRBV6-3 to TRBJ2-7, with a possible D match to TRBD2 (5 bases). The TCR originated in a woman aged 60-70 years in good health. The CDR3 loop is CASGRGWSSYEQYF. The CDR3 DNA reads as TGTGCCAGCGGTCGGGGTTGGAGCTCCTACGAGCAGTACTTC.